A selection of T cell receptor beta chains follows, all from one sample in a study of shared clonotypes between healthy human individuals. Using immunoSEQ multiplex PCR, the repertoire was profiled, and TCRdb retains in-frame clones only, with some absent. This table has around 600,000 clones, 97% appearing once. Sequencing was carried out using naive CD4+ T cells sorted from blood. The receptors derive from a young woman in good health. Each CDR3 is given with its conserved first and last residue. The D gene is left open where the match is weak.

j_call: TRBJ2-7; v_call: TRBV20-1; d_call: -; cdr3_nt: TGCAGTGCTAGACAGGACTACGAGCAGTACTTC; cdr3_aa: CSARQDYEQYF
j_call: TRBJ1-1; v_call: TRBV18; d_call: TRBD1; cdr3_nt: TGTGCCAGCTCACCGGCCGTACAGGGGAAAACATACACTGAAGCTTTCTTT; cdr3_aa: CASSPAVQGKTYTEAFF
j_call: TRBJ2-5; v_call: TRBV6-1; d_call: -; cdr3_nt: TGTGCCAGCAGTGAATTTCAGGACATCGACCAGAAGACCCAGTACTTC; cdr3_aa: CASSEFQDIDQKTQYF
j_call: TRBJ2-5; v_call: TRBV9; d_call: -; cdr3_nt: TGTGCCAGCAGCGTAGAGATCGCGGTTCCCCGGGAGACCCAGTACTTC; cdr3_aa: CASSVEIAVPRETQYF
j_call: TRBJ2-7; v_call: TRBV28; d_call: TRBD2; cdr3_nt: TGTGCCAGCAGTTTATTAGGAACTAGCGGCCCCTACGAGCAGTACTTC; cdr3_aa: CASSLLGTSGPYEQYF
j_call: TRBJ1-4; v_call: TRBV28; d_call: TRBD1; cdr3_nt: TGTGCCAGCAGTTCATCCGAGGGGGGACAGGGGAATGAAAAACTGTTTTTT; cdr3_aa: CASSSSEGGQGNEKLFF
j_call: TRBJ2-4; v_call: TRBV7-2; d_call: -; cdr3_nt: TGTGCCAGCAGCTTAGATATGGTAACCAAAAACATTCAGTACTTC; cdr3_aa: CASSLDMVTKNIQYF
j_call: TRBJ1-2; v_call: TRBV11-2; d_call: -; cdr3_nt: TGTGCCAGCAGCTTTTTATCGACGCGCCGAAGCCGATTGTATGGCTACACCTTC; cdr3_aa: CASSFLSTRRSRLYGYTF
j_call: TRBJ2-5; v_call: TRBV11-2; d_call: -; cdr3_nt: TGTGCCAGCAGCTCGAGGTGGGAACAGGGCGCCGTCTGGGAGCAGTACTTC; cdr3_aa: CASSSRWEQGAVWEQYF
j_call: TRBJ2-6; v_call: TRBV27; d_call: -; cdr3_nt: TGTGCCAGCAGTTCCTTGTGGGTAGGGGCCAACGTCCTGACTTTC; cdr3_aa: CASSSLWVGANVLTF